Each of the 13 T cell receptor beta chains below was sequenced from the same sample in a study of STAT5B mutations in CD4+ large granular lymphocyte leukemia. Method: immunoSEQ multiplex PCR; TCRdb's copy keeps in-frame clones and lacks some. The table records some 40,000 clones, almost 85% of them present only once. The source material was CD4+ T cells from blood buffy coats. Receptors originate from a human donor in good health.

The V gene is TRBV7-8, the J gene TRBJ2-7; 9 positions match TRBD2. The CDR3 is 15 residues long. With V trimmed by 1 base and J by 3 bases, 4 bases remained unmatched. The V gene's germline CDR1 is SGHVS and CDR2 FQNEAQ. CDR3 sequence reads: CASSLGLAGSYEQYF. As DNA, the CDR3 is TGTGCCAGCAGCTTAGGGCTAGCGGGGAGCTACGAGCAGTACTTC.

This clone is medium-sized (0.01 to 0.1%). J is TRBJ2-1 and V is TRBV19; TRBD1 matches 12 bases. Germline V gives CDR1 LNHDA, CDR2 SQIVND (reference sequence). CDR3 size: 15 residues. After removal of 3 bases from V and 9 bases from J, the junction contained 6 bases not matched to a gene. The DNA for the CDR3 is TGTGCCAGTAGTATTCGGGACAGGGGGCGCGGTGAGCAGTTCTTC. The encoded protein is CASSIRDRGRGEQFF.

V gene TRBV11-1 combines with J gene TRBJ2-7; 8 bases align to TRBD2. The CDR3 loop spans 14 amino acids. After removal of 0 bases from V and 2 bases from J, the junction contained 0 bases not matched to a gene. Germline CDR1 reads SGHAT; CDR2 reads FQDESV (reference sequence). The CDR3 is CASSLAGLAYEQYF. The CDR3, as DNA: TGTGCCAGCAGCTTAGCGGGACTAGCCTACGAGCAGTACTTC.

This chain links TRBV5-1 with TRBJ2-3, with 7 bases matching TRBD1. V was pared by 3 bases and J by 0 bases, with 10 bases of the junction left unmatched. The CDR3 totals 17 residues. The germline V gene encodes CDR1 SGHRS and CDR2 YFSETQ. CDR3 amino acids: CASSSDAGGPSTDTQYF. CDR3 sequence (DNA): TGCGCCAGCAGCTCCGACGCAGGGGGTCCTAGCACAGATACGCAGTATTTT.

The J gene is TRBJ2-5, the V gene TRBV2; 8 bases agree with TRBD1. Germline CDR1 SNHLY, CDR2 FYNNEI. The CDR3 has 14 residues. Trimming cost V 6 bases and J 4 bases; bases outside gene matches: 7. This CDR3 is CASSEDRVRETQYF. The CDR3 DNA reads as TGTGCCAGCAGCGAGGACAGGGTGAGAGAGACCCAGTACTTC.

The table lists this clone with a count of one. The rearrangement links TRBV7-2 to TRBJ2-7, with a weak D call TRBD2 (5 bases). The V end lost 0 bases, the J end lost 3 bases, and 15 bases lay between the germline ends. The CDR3 runs to 16 residues. Germline CDR1 and CDR2: SGHTA and FQGNSA. CDR3 protein: CASSLAPGRAGYEQYF. CDR3 coding DNA: TGTGCCAGCAGCTTAGCGCCCGGACGGGCGGGCTACGAGCAGTACTTC.

The J gene is TRBJ2-6, the V gene TRBV5-1, with 7 bases that match TRBD1. This CDR3 comprises 17 residues. After removal of 7 bases from V and 0 bases from J, the junction contained 10 bases not matched to a gene. In germline, CDR1 is SGHRS, CDR2 YFSETQ. The CDR3 DNA reads as TGCGCCAGCTTTCTTACCGGGACAGCCTCTGGGGCCAACGTCCTGACTTTC. Translated: CASFLTGTASGANVLTF.

The chain links TRBV10-3 to TRBJ2-2; D is possibly TRBD1 or TRBD2 (5 bases each). There are 16 residues in the CDR3. From germline, CDR1 is ENHRY and CDR2 SYGVKD. Trimming stripped 5 bases from V and 2 bases from J, with 15 bases between. As DNA, the CDR3 is TGTGCCATCAGTCCCGGGGCCTCAGGCAACACCGGGGAGCTGTTTTTT. Protein product: CAISPGASGNTGELFF.

This chain uses TRBV6-5 with TRBJ1-2; the match to TRBD1 covers 9 bases. CDR1 and CDR2 (germline): MNHEY, SVGAGI. V dropped 4 bases and J dropped 5; count of bases not matched to a gene: 11. CDR3 length: 16 residues. In nucleotides, the CDR3 is TGTGCCAGCAGTTCGACTACAGGGGGCGCGGGGTATGGCTACACCTTC. Translating gives CASSSTTGGAGYGYTF.

In this sample, this clone turned up a few times. This chain connects TRBV7-8 to TRBJ1-6; 7 positions match TRBD1. J was trimmed by 7 bases and V by 5 bases; bases with no gene match: 5. The length of the CDR3 is 14 residues. Per the germline V gene, CDR1 is SGHVS and CDR2 is FQNEAQ. This chain's CDR3 is CASSEGQLNSPLHF. DNA of the CDR3: TGTGCCAGCAGCGAGGGACAGCTGAATTCACCCCTCCACTTT.

This chain uses TRBV7-2 with TRBJ2-3; 7 nucleotides line up with TRBD1. J gave up 10 bases and V 5 bases, and 6 bases lay outside the gene matches. The CDR3 spans 12 residues. CDR1 is SGHTA, CDR2 FQGNSA, per germline. For the CDR3, the DNA is TGTGCCAGCAGCCCAGGGGGTTGGGCGCAGTATTTT. This codes for CASSPGGWAQYF. Variable domain in full (rest from reference TRBV7-2 and TRBJ2-3): GAGVSQSPSNKVTEKGKDVELRCDPISGHTALYWYRQSLGQGLEFLIYFQGNSAPDKSGLPSDRFSAERTGGSVSTLTIQRTQQEDSAVYLCASSPGGWAQYFGPGTRLTVL.

As DNA, the CDR3 is TGTGCCAGCAGTGAAGCTAGAAATCGGTTGGAGACCCAGTACTTC. Encoded protein: CASSEARNRLETQYF. This rearrangement joins TRBV6-1 to TRBJ2-5, with D hard to call. The V and J ends lost 0 bases and 5 bases respectively, with 13 bases between them. Germline V gene sequence: CDR1 MNHNS, CDR2 SASEGT. This CDR3 is built from 15 residues.

The chain employs TRBV29-1 and TRBJ1-2; D is possibly TRBD1 (5 bases). V was pared by 7 bases and J by 4 bases, with 10 bases between. Germline-derived CDR1 and CDR2 are SQVTM and ANQGSEA. CDR3 length: 11 residues. This CDR3 reads CSADDSYGYTF. For the CDR3, the DNA is TGCAGCGCCGACGACAGCTATGGCTACACCTTC.